This T cell receptor beta chain is drawn from a study of blood T cells in healthy people across ages. This CDR3 has 14 amino acids. Deletions cut 1 base from V and 2 bases from J, with 12 bases between. The germline V gene encodes CDR1 DFQATT and CDR2 SNEGSKA (reference sequence). Through a sample-barcoded 5' primer and a J-beta primer mix, a second PCR was run for about 7 to 12 cycles. TCRdb reprocessed the 5' RACE reads via MiXCR and lists one record per CDR3 protein. The sample includes over a million distinct CDR3 sequences, 45% to 70% of them seen just once. The material sequenced was blood. The V and J genes are TRBV20-1 and TRBJ2-7; possible D gene TRBD1, 5 bases. The TCR originated in a man between 18 and 29 years old in good health. This chain's CDR3 is CSARGWSGTYEQYF. CDR3 DNA sequence: TGCAGTGCTAGAGGGTGGTCAGGGACCTACGAGCAGTACTTC.